The 14 T cell receptor beta chains below all came from one sample that was sequenced in a study of blood T cell repertoires in COVID-19. Data came from immunoSEQ multiplex PCR; TCRdb stores just in-frame clones and leaves some out. This sample yields under 200,000 clones, of which 83% are seen a single time; about 1.5% belongs to the top ten. Sequences were obtained from peripheral blood. The source of these receptors is a human donor in a cohort sampled during active COVID-19.

The J gene is TRBJ1-4, the V gene TRBV7-2; perhaps TRBD1 as D (5 bases). The CDR3 extends over 17 amino acids. Germline V gene sequence: CDR1 SGHTA, CDR2 FQGNSA. The ends were cut back, 1 base at V and 8 bases at J, with 20 bases in the middle. Written as DNA, the CDR3 is TGTGCCAGCAGCTTAGGTTTGACGGGGGGGATAAGCGAAAAACTGTTTTTT. The encoded protein is CASSLGLTGGISEKLFF.

The V call is TRBV29-1, the J call TRBJ2-1, with D possibly matching TRBD1 (6 bases). This CDR3 is built from 12 residues. Germline values: CDR1 SQVTM, CDR2 ANQGSEA. With 6 bases removed from V and 4 bases from J, the gap between germline ends came to 10 bases. The CDR3 loop reads CSVVGQYNEQFF. In nucleotides, the CDR3 is TGCAGCGTAGTCGGACAGTACAATGAGCAGTTCTTC.

J is TRBJ2-7 and V is TRBV5-6; 10 nucleotides agree with TRBD2. The CDR3 is made up of 16 amino acids. The V gene end was trimmed by 4 bases and the J gene end by 2 bases; junction bases not matched to a gene: 9. Germline-derived CDR1 and CDR2 are SGHDT and YYEEEE. The CDR3 spells CASSPGTSAGTYEQYF. The CDR3, as DNA: TGTGCCAGCAGCCCCGGGACTAGCGCGGGGACCTACGAGCAGTACTTC. Looking up the rest from reference TRBV5-6 and TRBJ2-7 gives the full variable domain: DAGVTQSPTHLIKTRGQQVTLRCSPKSGHDTVSWYQQALGQGPQFIFQYYEEEERQRGNFPDRFSGHQFPNYSSELNVNALLLGDSALYLCASSPGTSAGTYEQYFGPGTRLTVT.

V usage is TRBV7-6 and J usage is TRBJ2-2; 10 bases are shared with TRBD2. The V segment lost 0 bases and the J segment 0 bases; nucleotides outside the gene matches: 4. In germline, CDR1 is SGHVS, CDR2 FNYEAQ. The CDR3 has 18 amino acids. The CDR3 region is CASSLAIAGGANTGELFF. CDR3 nucleotides: TGTGCCAGCAGCTTAGCAATAGCGGGGGGCGCGAACACCGGGGAGCTGTTTTTT.

The V call is TRBV21-1, the J call TRBJ1-3; whether TRBD1, the table's D call, matches the DNA was not checked. TRBV21-1 is a listed pseudogene. CDR3 size: 16 residues. The DNA of the CDR3 is TGTGCCAGCAGCAAAGAGGACAGGGGGGCTGGAAACACCATATATTTT. Encoded protein: CASSKEDRGAGNTIYF.

The chain combines TRBV24-1 with TRBJ2-3; the match to TRBD1 covers 7 bases. This CDR3 contains 14 residues. Germline CDR1 is KGHDR and CDR2 is SFDVKD. With V trimmed by 4 bases and J by 4 bases, 4 bases remained unmatched. The CDR3 sequence is CATSETDRADTQYF. CDR3 DNA: TGTGCCACCAGTGAAACTGACAGGGCAGATACGCAGTATTTT.

Points on this clone: The junction differs from germline at one of its ends, possibly a read error. This chain connects TRBV28 to TRBJ2-7, with TRBD2 matching over 7 bases. This CDR3 contains 14 residues. Germline lookup yields CDR1 MDHEN and CDR2 SYDVKM. CDR3 bases: TGTGCCAGCATTTTAGCGGGTGGAGGCTACGAGCAGTACTTC. It translates to CASILAGGGYEQYF.

J is TRBJ1-4 and V is TRBV15; weak D call: TRBD1 (6 bases). V lost 1 base, J lost 8 bases, and 14 bases lay in between. The CDR3 has 15 residues. The germline CDR1 and CDR2 sequences are LNHNV and YYDKDF (reference sequence). The CDR3 region has the DNA TGTGCCACCAGCAGAGCCGGGGGGGCGACAGAAAAACTGTTTTTT. It specifies CATSRAGGATEKLFF.

The CDR3 loop is CASSVTSGIHNEQFF. The CDR3 nucleotides are TGTGCCAGCAGCGTAACTAGCGGGATCCACAATGAGCAGTTCTTC. The chain uses TRBV9 and TRBJ2-1; 10 bases are a match to TRBD2. CDR1 is SGDLS and CDR2 is YYNGEE in the germline V gene. The CDR3 length is 15 residues. Germline trimming cut 1 base from V and 5 bases from J; bases unmatched to any gene: 3.

Here the CDR3 reads CSVKQGGGNTEAFF. Written as DNA, the CDR3 is TGCAGCGTAAAACAGGGGGGGGGTAACACTGAAGCTTTCTTT. The chain combines TRBV29-1 with TRBJ1-1; 8 bases map to TRBD1. This CDR3 comprises 14 residues. The V segment lost 6 bases and the J segment 2 bases; nucleotides outside the gene matches: 8. Germline CDR1 is SQVTM and CDR2 is ANQGSEA.

The V gene is TRBV6-2 or TRBV6-3, the J gene TRBJ1-5; D might be TRBD1 (6 bases). The CDR3 sequence is 16 residues long. The V end was cut by 2 bases, the J end by 1 base, with 12 bases between. Germline assignment: CDR1 MNHEY and CDR2 SVGEGT. The CDR3 is CASSYSTGWSNQPQHF. The DNA for the CDR3 is TGTGCCAGCAGTTACAGTACAGGGTGGAGCAATCAGCCCCAGCATTTT.

The chain links TRBV28 to TRBJ2-7; TRBD1 is a possible D gene (6 bases). CDR1 and CDR2 from the germline V gene are MDHEN and SYDVKM. This CDR3 comprises 16 residues. Trimming pared 4 bases from V and 6 bases from J, leaving 22 bases between. The CDR3 is CASSSTGFPSLSEQYF. The CDR3 DNA reads TGTGCCAGCAGTTCCACAGGGTTCCCCTCATTGAGCGAGCAGTACTTC.

The V gene is TRBV28, the J gene TRBJ2-7, with 9 bases lining up with TRBD1. CDR1 and CDR2 from the germline V gene are MDHEN and SYDVKM. V shed 7 bases and J 1 base; nucleotides not matched to a gene: 5. The CDR3 contains 14 residues. The CDR3 DNA reads TGTGCCAGCAACATGGACAGGGGATCCTACGAGCAGTACTTC. The encoded protein is CASNMDRGSYEQYF.

The table lists this clone with a count of one. The chain carries TRBV4-2 and TRBJ2-2; 7 nucleotides agree with TRBD2. From germline, CDR1 is LGHNA and CDR2 YNFKEQ. Trimming removed 4 bases from V and 7 bases from J; junction bases left unmatched: 9. This CDR3 is built from 15 residues. The CDR3: CASSRWTSEGGELFF. The CDR3 DNA reads TGTGCCAGCAGCCGATGGACTAGTGAGGGCGGGGAGCTGTTTTTT.